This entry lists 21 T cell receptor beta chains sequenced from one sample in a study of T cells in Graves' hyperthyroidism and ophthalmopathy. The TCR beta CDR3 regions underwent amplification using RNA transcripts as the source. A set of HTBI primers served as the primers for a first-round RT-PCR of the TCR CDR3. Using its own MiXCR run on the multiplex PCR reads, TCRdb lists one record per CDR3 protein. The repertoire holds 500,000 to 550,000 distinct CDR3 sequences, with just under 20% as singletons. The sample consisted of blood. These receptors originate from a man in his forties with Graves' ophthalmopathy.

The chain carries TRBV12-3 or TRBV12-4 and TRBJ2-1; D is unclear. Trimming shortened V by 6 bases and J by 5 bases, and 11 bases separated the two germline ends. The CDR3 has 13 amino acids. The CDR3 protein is CASSTGRDNEQFF. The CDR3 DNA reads TGTGCCAGCAGCACCGGACGGGACAATGAGCAGTTCTTC.

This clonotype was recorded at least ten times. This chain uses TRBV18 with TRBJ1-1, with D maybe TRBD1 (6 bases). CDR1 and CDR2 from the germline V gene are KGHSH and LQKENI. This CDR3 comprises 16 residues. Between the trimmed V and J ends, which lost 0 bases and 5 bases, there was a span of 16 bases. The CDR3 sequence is CASSPPEGGRGTEAFF. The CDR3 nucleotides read TGTGCCAGCTCACCACCGGAGGGGGGAAGAGGGACTGAAGCTTTCTTT.

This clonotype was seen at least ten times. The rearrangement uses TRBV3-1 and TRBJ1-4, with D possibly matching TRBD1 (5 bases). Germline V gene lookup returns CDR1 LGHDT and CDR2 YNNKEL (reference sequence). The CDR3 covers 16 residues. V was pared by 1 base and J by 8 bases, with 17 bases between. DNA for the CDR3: TGTGCCAGCAGCCAAGCCAGCAGGGAACCAGGAGAAAAACTGTTTTTT. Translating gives CASSQASREPGEKLFF. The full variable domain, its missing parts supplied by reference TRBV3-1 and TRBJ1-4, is DTAVSQTPKYLVTQMGNDKSIKCEQNLGHDTMYWYKQDSKKFLKIMFSYNNKELIINETVPNRFSPKSPDKAHLNLHINSLELGDSAVYFCASSQASREPGEKLFFGSGTQLSVL.

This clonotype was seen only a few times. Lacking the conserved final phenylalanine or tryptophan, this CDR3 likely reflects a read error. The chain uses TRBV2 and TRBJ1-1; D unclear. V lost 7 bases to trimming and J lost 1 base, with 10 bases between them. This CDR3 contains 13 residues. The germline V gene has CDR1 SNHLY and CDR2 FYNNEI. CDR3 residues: CASMGRENTEAFL. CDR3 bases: TGTGCCAGCATGGGCCGGGAGAACACTGAAGCTTTCCTT.

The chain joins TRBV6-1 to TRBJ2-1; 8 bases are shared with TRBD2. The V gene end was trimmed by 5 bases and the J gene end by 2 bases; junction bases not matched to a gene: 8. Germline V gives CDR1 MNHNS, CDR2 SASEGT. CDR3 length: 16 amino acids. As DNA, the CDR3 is TGTGCCAGCAGTTTATTAGGCGGGGGGACCTACAATGAGCAGTTCTTC. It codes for CASSLLGGGTYNEQFF.

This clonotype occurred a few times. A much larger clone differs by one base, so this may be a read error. CDR3 DNA: TGTGCCAACAGCTTCCGTCGACAGGCCCTAAGGGACAATGAGCAGTTCTTC. This translates into CANSFRRQALRDNEQFF. The chain joins TRBV11-2 to TRBJ2-1, with D tentatively TRBD1 (6 bases). CDR3 length: 17 residues. The germline V gene has CDR1 SGHAT and CDR2 FQNNGV.

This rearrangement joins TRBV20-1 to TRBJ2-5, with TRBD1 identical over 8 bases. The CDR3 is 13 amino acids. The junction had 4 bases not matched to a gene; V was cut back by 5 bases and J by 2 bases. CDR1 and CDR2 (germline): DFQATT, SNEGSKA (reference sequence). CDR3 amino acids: CSAPGTGQETQYF. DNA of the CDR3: TGCAGTGCTCCCGGGACAGGTCAAGAGACCCAGTACTTC.

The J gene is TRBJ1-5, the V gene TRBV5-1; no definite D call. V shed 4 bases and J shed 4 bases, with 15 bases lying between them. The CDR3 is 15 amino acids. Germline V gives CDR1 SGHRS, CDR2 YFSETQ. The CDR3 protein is CASSQDGGTNQPQHF. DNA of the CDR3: TGCGCCAGCAGCCAGGACGGTGGAACTAATCAGCCCCAGCATTTT.

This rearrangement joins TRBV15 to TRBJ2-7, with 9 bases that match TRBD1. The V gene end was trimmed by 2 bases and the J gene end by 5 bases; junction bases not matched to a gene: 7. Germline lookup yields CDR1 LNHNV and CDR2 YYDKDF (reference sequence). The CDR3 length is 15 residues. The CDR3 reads CATSRSGTGPHEQYF. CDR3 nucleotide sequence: TGTGCCACCAGCAGATCCGGGACAGGGCCCCACGAGCAGTACTTC.

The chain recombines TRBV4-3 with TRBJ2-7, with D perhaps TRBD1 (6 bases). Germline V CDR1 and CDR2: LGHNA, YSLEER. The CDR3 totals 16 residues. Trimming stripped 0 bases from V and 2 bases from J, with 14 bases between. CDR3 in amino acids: CASSQDVGAGAYEQYF. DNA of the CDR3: TGCGCCAGCAGCCAAGATGTGGGGGCGGGTGCCTACGAGCAGTACTTC.

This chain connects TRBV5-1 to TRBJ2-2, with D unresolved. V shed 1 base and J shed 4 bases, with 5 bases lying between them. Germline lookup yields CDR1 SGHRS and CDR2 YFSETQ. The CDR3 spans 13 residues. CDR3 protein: CASSLTVTGELFF. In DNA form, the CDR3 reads TGCGCCAGCAGCTTGACAGTCACCGGGGAGCTGTTTTTT. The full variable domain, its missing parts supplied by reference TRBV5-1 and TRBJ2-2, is KAGVTQTPRYLIKTRGQQVTLSCSPISGHRSVSWYQQTPGQGLQFLFEYFSETQRNKGNFPGRFSGRQFSNSRSEMNVSTLELGDSALYLCASSLTVTGELFFGEGSRLTVL.

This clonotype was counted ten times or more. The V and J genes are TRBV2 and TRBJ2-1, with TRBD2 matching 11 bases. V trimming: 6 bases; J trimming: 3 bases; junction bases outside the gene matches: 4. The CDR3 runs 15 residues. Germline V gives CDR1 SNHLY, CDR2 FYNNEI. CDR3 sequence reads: CASRPSGGLYNEQFF. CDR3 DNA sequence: TGTGCCAGCAGACCTAGCGGGGGGCTCTACAATGAGCAGTTCTTC.

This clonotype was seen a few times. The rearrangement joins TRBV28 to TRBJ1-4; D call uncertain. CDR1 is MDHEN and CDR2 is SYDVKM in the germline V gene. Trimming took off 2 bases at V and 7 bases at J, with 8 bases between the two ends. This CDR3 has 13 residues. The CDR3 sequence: CASSLPGIEKLFF. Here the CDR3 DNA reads TGTGCCAGCAGTTTACCGGGGATTGAAAAACTGTTTTTT. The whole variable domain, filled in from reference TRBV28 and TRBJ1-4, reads DVKVTQSSRYLVKRTGEKVFLECVQDMDHENMFWYRQDPGLGLRLIYFSYDVKMKEKGDIPEGYSVSREKKERFSLILESASTNQTSMYLCASSLPGIEKLFFGSGTQLSVL.

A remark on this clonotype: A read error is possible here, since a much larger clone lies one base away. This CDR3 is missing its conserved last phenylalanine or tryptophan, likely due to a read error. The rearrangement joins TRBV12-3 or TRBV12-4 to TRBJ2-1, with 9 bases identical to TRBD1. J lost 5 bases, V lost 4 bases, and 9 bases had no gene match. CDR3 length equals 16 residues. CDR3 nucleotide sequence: TGTGCCAGCAGTTATTCCGGGACAGGGATGAACAATGAGCAGTTCCTC. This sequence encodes CASSYSGTGMNNEQFL.

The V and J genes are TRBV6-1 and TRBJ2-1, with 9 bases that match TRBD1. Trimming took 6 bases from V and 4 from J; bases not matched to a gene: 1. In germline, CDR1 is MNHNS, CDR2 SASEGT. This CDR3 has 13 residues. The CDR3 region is CASSGTGYNEQFF. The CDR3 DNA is TGTGCCAGCAGCGGGACAGGGTACAATGAGCAGTTCTTC.

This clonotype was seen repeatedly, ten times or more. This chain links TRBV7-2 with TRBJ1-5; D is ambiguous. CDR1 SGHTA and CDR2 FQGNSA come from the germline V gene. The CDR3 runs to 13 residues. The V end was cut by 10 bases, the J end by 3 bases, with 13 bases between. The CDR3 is CAISAGVNQPQHF. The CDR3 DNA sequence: TGTGCCATTTCGGCGGGTGTCAATCAGCCCCAGCATTTT.

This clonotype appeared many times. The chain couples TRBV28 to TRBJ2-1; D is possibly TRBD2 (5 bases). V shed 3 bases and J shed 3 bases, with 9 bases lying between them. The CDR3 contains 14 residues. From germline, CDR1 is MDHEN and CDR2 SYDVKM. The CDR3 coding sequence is TGTGCCAGCAGTTTGCCGGGGTACTACAATGAGCAGTTCTTC. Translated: CASSLPGYYNEQFF.

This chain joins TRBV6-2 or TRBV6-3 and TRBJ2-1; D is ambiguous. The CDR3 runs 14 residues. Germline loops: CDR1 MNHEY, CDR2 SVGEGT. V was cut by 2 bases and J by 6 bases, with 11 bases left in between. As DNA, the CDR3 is TGTGCCAGCAGTTACGTGACCATAAGCAATGAGCAGTTCTTC. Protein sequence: CASSYVTISNEQFF.

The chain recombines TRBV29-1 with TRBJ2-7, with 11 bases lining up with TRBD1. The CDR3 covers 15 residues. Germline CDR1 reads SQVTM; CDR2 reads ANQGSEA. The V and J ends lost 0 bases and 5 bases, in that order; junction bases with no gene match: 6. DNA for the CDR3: TGCAGCGTTGAAGATCTGGGACAGGGGGACAACGAGCAGTACTTC. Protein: CSVEDLGQGDNEQYF.

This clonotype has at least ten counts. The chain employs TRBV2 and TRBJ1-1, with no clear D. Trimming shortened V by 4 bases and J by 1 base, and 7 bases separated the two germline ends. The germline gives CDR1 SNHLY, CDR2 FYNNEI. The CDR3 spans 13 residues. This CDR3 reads CASSVAENTEAFF. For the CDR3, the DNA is TGTGCCAGCAGTGTGGCGGAGAACACTGAAGCTTTCTTT.

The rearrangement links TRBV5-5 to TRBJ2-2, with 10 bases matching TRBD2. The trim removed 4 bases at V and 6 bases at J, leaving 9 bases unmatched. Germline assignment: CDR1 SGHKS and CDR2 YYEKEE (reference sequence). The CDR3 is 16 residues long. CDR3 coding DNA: TGTGCCAGCAGCGGATTCGGACTAGCGGCGTCCGGGGAGCTGTTTTTT. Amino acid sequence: CASSGFGLAASGELFF.